This TCR beta chain was sequenced for a study of T and B cells in COVID-19 patients. Each TRB amplification used roughly 250-550 ng of genomic DNA from blood. TRB rearrangements were amplified by multiplex PCR with BIOMED2 TRB-A/B primers. TCRdb called the multiplex PCR reads again in MiXCR, with one record for every CDR3 protein. The sample records around 30,000 distinct CDR3 sequences, 32% being singletons. Of note for this clonotype: Its antigen is undetermined.

Study observations and caveats: Blood from mildly ill patients while symptomatic, and early samples from severe cases, were scarce.

This receptor was obtained from a human donor who had recovered from COVID-19. The sequenced sample was blood.

The CDR3 sequence: CSAKIRGLRTEAFF. In DNA, the CDR3 is TGCAGTGCTAAGATCAGGGGGCTCAGGACTGAAGCTTTCTTT. The chain combines TRBV20-1 with TRBJ1-1, with 8 bases that match TRBD1. V was pared by 4 bases and J by 5 bases, with 9 bases of the junction left unmatched. Looked up from germline, CDR1 is DFQATT and CDR2 is SNEGSKA (reference sequence). CDR3 length: 14 residues.